A selection of T cell receptor beta chains follows, all from one sample in a study of T cells in Graves' hyperthyroidism and ophthalmopathy. TCRdb independently ran MiXCR on the multiplex PCR reads; one entry per CDR3 protein. This sample has around 350,000 distinct CDR3 sequences, with approximately 25% found just once. Sequenced sample: blood. These receptors all stem from a middle-aged man with Graves' hyperthyroidism. Each CDR3 is given with its conserved first and last residue. A D gene is named only where the DNA matches it firmly. Rows may omit the clone size; those that give it use once, few, many or a size class.

V gene	D gene	J gene	clone size	CDR3 DNA	CDR3 protein
TRBV30	-	TRBJ2-2	once	TGTGCCTGGAGTGTGGGCGACGGCGGGGAGCTGTTTTTT	CAWSVGDGGELFF
TRBV3-1	-	TRBJ1-2	few	TGTGCCAGCAGCCAAGGAGCGGCGGTGAACACCTTC	CASSQGAAVNTF
TRBV19	TRBD1	TRBJ1-1	-	TGTGCCAGTAGTATCGGCAGGGACAGGTCGACGGCTTTCTTT	CASSIGRDRSTAFF
TRBV11-2	TRBD1	TRBJ2-5	many	TGTGCCAGCAGCCCACCGGGACAGAGGGTGGGTCAAGAGACCCAGTACTTC	CASSPPGQRVGQETQYF
TRBV29-1	TRBD2	TRBJ2-7	many	TGCAGCGTACGGCCGGGACTAGCGGGAGGGTCCTACGAGCAGTACTTC	CSVRPGLAGGSYEQYF
TRBV18	TRBD1	TRBJ1-4	few	TGTGCCAGCTCACCCATCGGGACAGCTCCAACTAATGAAAAACTGTTTTTT	CASSPIGTAPTNEKLFF
TRBV7-3	TRBD2	TRBJ2-7	few	TGTGCCAGCAGCCCCGGAGTAGCGGGAGTAGGACACGAGCAGTACTTC	CASSPGVAGVGHEQYF
TRBV10-1	-	TRBJ2-3	few	TGCGCCAGCAGTGATCGGGAAACAGATACGCAGTATTTT	CASSDRETDTQYF
TRBV30	-	TRBJ1-1	-	TGTGCCTGGAGGGGGGGACACACTGAAGCTTTCTTT	CAWRGGHTEAFF
TRBV3-1	-	TRBJ1-2	many	TGTGCCAGCAGCTATTCGGGGTATGGCTACACCTTC	CASSYSGYGYTF
TRBV3-1	-	TRBJ2-1	few	TGTGCCAGCAGCCCCCTCCCCCCCCATGAGCAGTTCTTC	CASSPLPPHEQFF
TRBV2	TRBD1	TRBJ2-7	many	TGTGCCACCAGACCGGGACAGGGTTCCTACGAGCAGTACTTC	CATRPGQGSYEQYF
TRBV9	TRBD2	TRBJ2-7	-	TGTGCCAGCAGCGTAGCGGGGGGGAGGACCTACGAGCAGTACTTC	CASSVAGGRTYEQYF
TRBV12-3/TRBV12-4	-	TRBJ2-1	-	TGTGCCAGCAGTTCTCCGGGACTGGCTTACAATGAGCAGTTCTTC	CASSSPGLAYNEQFF
TRBV12-3/TRBV12-4	TRBD1	TRBJ2-7	many	TGTGCCAGCAGTTGGATACAGGGGTACGAGCAGTACTTC	CASSWIQGYEQYF
TRBV6-5	-	TRBJ1-4	-	TGTGCCAGCAGTTACTCCGACGTTAATGAAAAACTGTTTTTT	CASSYSDVNEKLFF
TRBV30	-	TRBJ1-5	many	TGTGCCTGGACCCACCCCGCCAAACCCAATCAGCCCCAGCATTTT	CAWTHPAKPNQPQHF
TRBV12-3/TRBV12-4	-	TRBJ2-2	few	TGTGCCAGCAGTTTAAAAGGCTGGGAGCTGTTTTTT	CASSLKGWELFF
TRBV28	-	TRBJ2-2	many	TGTGCCAGCAGTTTAGGGGCAACCGGGGAGCTGTTTTTT	CASSLGATGELFF
TRBV12-3/TRBV12-4	-	TRBJ1-5	many	TGTGCCAGCAGTAGGGACCTCTCGGGAGGGTGGCAGCCCCAGCATTTT	CASSRDLSGGWQPQHF
TRBV7-6	TRBD2	TRBJ2-7	-	TGTGCCAGCAGCTTAGCCCCCAGCGGGGGTTTCACAAGCTACGAGCAGTACTTC	CASSLAPSGGFTSYEQYF
TRBV11-2	TRBD1	TRBJ2-2	many	TGTGCCAGCAGGGCAGGGGGAACCGGGGAGCTGTTTTTT	CASRAGGTGELFF
TRBV6-1	-	TRBJ1-1	few	TGTGCCAGCAGTGAAGCCAGGGGAATGACTGAAGCTTTCTTT	CASSEARGMTEAFF
TRBV14	-	TRBJ2-7	-	TGTGCCAGCAGCCAAGATCGTGGGCAGTACGGCGAGCAGTACTTC	CASSQDRGQYGEQYF
TRBV3-1	TRBD2	TRBJ2-7	-	TGTGCCAGCAGCCCGCTAGCGGGTGAGCAGTACTTC	CASSPLAGEQYF
TRBV3-1	-	TRBJ2-4	-	TGTGCCAGCAGCTCCCGGGACTTAGCCAAAAACATTCAGTACTTC	CASSSRDLAKNIQYF
TRBV9	TRBD2	TRBJ2-1	few	TGTGCCAGCAGCGTAGCACAGGGACTAGCCTACAATGAGCAGTTCTTC	CASSVAQGLAYNEQFF
TRBV5-1	TRBD1	TRBJ2-2	few	TGCGCCAGCAGCCCCAGGACAGGGGGCTACACCGGGGAGCTGTTTTTT	CASSPRTGGYTGELFF
TRBV7-9	TRBD1	TRBJ1-3	few	TGTGCCAGCAGCTACCCGGGACAGGGGGTGAACACCATATATTTT	CASSYPGQGVNTIYF
TRBV19	-	TRBJ1-2	few	TGTGCCAGTAGTGGGGGCAGGTGGGACTATGGCTACACCTTC	CASSGGRWDYGYTF
TRBV30	TRBD2	TRBJ2-3	-	TGTGCCTGGAGTGAAGGACTAGCGGGAGCGGGAGATACGCAGTATTTT	CAWSEGLAGAGDTQYF
TRBV11-3	TRBD1	TRBJ2-7	-	TGTGCCAGCAGCTTGAGGACAGGGGGCCACGCGCAGTACTTC	CASSLRTGGHAQYF
TRBV7-3	-	TRBJ2-1	many	TGTGCCAGCAGCTTCGAGGGCGGCAATGAGCAGTTCTTC	CASSFEGGNEQFF
TRBV20-1	-	TRBJ1-6	-	TGCAGTGCCGAAACAGCGGAGGCGGATAATTCACCCCTCCACTTT	CSAETAEADNSPLHF
TRBV29-1	TRBD2	TRBJ2-6	-	TGCAGCGTTCGCCTACGGGAGGGAGGATCTGGGGCCAACGTCCTGACTTTC	CSVRLREGGSGANVLTF
TRBV11-3	-	TRBJ1-1	-	TGTGCCAGCAGCTTAGGGGCCGTTAACACTGAAGCTTTCTTT	CASSLGAVNTEAFF
TRBV7-9	-	TRBJ1-2	-	TGTGCCAGCAGCTCCACGGGGGTAGACTATGGCTACACCTTC	CASSSTGVDYGYTF
TRBV6-8	-	TRBJ1-2	-	TGTGCCAGCAGTTACGGGGGAAACTATGGCTACACCTTC	CASSYGGNYGYTF
TRBV11-2	-	TRBJ2-3	-	TGTGCCAGCAGCTTTACGGGAGTTGGGACAGATACGCAGTATTTT	CASSFTGVGTDTQYF
TRBV6-2/TRBV6-3	-	TRBJ2-6	many	TGTGCCAGCAGTTACGAGGGCAGGGTAGTTGGGGCCAACGTCCTGACTTTC	CASSYEGRVVGANVLTF
TRBV2	TRBD2	TRBJ2-1	-	TGTGCCAGCAGTGGCGGGACTAGCGGCGATGAGCAGTTCTTC	CASSGGTSGDEQFF
TRBV9	-	TRBJ2-7	-	TGTGCCAGCAGCGTAGGAGGATTCCAAGAGGGAGAGCAGTACTTC	CASSVGGFQEGEQYF
TRBV20-1	TRBD2	TRBJ2-3	-	TGCAGTGAAGAAAGAGATACTAGCGGGAGTGATACGCAGTATTTT	CSEERDTSGSDTQYF
TRBV5-1	-	TRBJ2-3	-	TGCGCCAGCAGCTCGAACCAGGGGCCAGATACGCAGTATTTT	CASSSNQGPDTQYF
TRBV12-3/TRBV12-4	-	TRBJ1-1	many	TGTGCCAGCAGTTCTCAGGGAGGAATCACTGAAGCTTTCTTT	CASSSQGGITEAFF
TRBV6-1	TRBD1	TRBJ1-2	-	TGTGCCAGCAGCCCATACAGGGGTTTCACTAACTATGGCTACACCTTC	CASSPYRGFTNYGYTF
TRBV7-6	TRBD2	TRBJ2-1	few	TGTGCCAGCAGCTTGGAGTCTAGCGGGAGGGCCTCTGAGCAGTTCTTC	CASSLESSGRASEQFF
TRBV12-3/TRBV12-4	-	TRBJ2-1	-	TGTGCCAGCAGTCCACAACAACAGGGTAGCAATGAGCAGTTCTTC	CASSPQQQGSNEQFF
TRBV7-9	TRBD2	TRBJ2-7	few	TGTGCCAGCAGCGGGATTACTAGCGGGAGTATAAGTTCCTACGAGCAGTACTTC	CASSGITSGSISSYEQYF
TRBV19	-	TRBJ1-1	-	TGTGTCACCAGTCCCGGGGCAGGTGAAGCTTTCTTT	CVTSPGAGEAFF
TRBV2	TRBD1	TRBJ2-1	-	TGTGCCAGCAGTAAGGGACAGGGGGCTTACAATGAGCAGTTCTTC	CASSKGQGAYNEQFF
TRBV11-1	TRBD1	TRBJ2-7	few	TGTGCCAGCAGTTCCTCTGGGACAGGGGTAGGGGAGCAGTACTTC	CASSSSGTGVGEQYF
TRBV20-1	-	TRBJ2-5	-	TGCAGTGCTACGATCTATAGTACAGCAACTAGGGAGACCCAGTACTTC	CSATIYSTATRETQYF